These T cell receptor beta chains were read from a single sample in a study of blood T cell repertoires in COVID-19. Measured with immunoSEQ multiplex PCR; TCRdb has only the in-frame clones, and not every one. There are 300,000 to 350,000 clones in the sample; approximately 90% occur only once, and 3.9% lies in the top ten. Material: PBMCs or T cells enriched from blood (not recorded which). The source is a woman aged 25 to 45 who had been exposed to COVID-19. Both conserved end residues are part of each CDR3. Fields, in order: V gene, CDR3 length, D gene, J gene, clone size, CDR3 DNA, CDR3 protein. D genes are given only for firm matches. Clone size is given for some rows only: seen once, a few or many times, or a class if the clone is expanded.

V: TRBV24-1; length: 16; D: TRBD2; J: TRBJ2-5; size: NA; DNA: TGTGCCACCAGTGATTTTCGAACTAGCGGTCAAGAGACCCAGTACTTC; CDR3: CATSDFRTSGQETQYF
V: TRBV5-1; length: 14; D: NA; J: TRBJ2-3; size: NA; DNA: TGCGCCAGCAGCACGGGGACTAGCACAGATACGCAGTATTTT; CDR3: CASSTGTSTDTQYF
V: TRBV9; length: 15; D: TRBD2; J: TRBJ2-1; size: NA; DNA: TGTGCCAGCAGCGGGAGTAGCGGGGGACACAATGAGCAGTTCTTC; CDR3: CASSGSSGGHNEQFF
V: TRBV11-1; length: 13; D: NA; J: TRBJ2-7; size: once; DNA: TGTGCCAGCAGCAGACTGGAGACTTACGAGCAGTACTTC; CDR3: CASSRLETYEQYF
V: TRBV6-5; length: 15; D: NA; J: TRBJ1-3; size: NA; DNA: TGTGCCAGCAGTTCGACGGACTTGCGAGGAAACACCATATATTTT; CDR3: CASSSTDLRGNTIYF
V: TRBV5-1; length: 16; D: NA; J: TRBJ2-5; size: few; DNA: TGCGCCAGCAGCGCCGTCCAAAGGAGTAGCCAAGAGACCCAGTACTTC; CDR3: CASSAVQRSSQETQYF
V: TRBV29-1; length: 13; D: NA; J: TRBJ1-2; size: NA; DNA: TGCAGCGTTGCCGTGGACACAGCTTATGGCTACACCTTC; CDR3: CSVAVDTAYGYTF
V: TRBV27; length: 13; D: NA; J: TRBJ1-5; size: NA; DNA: TGTGCCAGCAGTTTTCGGGGGACCCAGCCCCAGCATTTT; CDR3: CASSFRGTQPQHF
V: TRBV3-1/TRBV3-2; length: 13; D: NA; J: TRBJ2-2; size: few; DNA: TGTGCCAGCAGCCTGTCAGGGGCCGGGGAGCTGTTTTTT; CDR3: CASSLSGAGELFF
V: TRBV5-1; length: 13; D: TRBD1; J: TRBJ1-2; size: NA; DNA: TGCGCCAGCAGCCCCACGGGACAGGGTGGCTACACCTTC; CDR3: CASSPTGQGGYTF
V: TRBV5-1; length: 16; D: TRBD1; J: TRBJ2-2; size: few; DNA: TGCGCCAGCAGGCTTCCCGGGACAGGGGGCACCGGGGAGCTGTTTTTT; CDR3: CASRLPGTGGTGELFF
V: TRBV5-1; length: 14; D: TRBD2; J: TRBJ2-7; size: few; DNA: TGCGCCAGCAGCTCGGGACTAGAAGGGGTCCAGCAGTACTTC; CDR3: CASSSGLEGVQQYF
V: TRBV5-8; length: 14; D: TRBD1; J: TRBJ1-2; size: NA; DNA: TGTGCCAGCAGCTTGGCCCCGACAGGGGATGGCTACACCTTC; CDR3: CASSLAPTGDGYTF
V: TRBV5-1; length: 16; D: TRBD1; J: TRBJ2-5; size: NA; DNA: TGCGCCAGCAGCCTCCCAGGGGGTGGGTCCGGAGAGACCCAGTACTTC; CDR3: CASSLPGGGSGETQYF
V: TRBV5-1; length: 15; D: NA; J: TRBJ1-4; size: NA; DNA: TGCGCCAGCAGCTTGAGAGGAGCGACTAATGAAAAACTGTTTTTT; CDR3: CASSLRGATNEKLFF
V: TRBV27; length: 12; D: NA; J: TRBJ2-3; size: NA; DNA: TGTGCCAGCAGTCCACGGGCAGATACGCAGTATTTT; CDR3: CASSPRADTQYF
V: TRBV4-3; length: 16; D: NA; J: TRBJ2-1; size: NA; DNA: TGCGCCAGCAGCCAAGATGTGATCAGCTCCTACAATGAGCAGTTCTTC; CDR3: CASSQDVISSYNEQFF
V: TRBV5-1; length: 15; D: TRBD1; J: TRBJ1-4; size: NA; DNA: TGCGCCAGCAGCCCTCAGGGGGCGTCGGGTGAAAAACTGTTTTTT; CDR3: CASSPQGASGEKLFF
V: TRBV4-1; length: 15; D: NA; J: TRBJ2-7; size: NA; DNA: TGCGCCAGCAGCCAAGACTCGGGGTCCGCTTTCGAGCAGTACTTC; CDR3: CASSQDSGSAFEQYF
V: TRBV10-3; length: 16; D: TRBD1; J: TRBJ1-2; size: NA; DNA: TGTGCCATCAGTGACCCCGGGACAGGGGCTAACTATGGCTACACCTTC; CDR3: CAISDPGTGANYGYTF
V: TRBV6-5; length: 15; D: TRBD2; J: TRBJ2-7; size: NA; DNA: TGTGCCAGCAGTTATAATAGCGGGGGGTTTAGCGAGCAGTACTTC; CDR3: CASSYNSGGFSEQYF
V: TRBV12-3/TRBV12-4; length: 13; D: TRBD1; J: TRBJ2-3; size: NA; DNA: TGTGCCAGCAGTACTACAGGGGCGAATACGCAGTATTTT; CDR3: CASSTTGANTQYF
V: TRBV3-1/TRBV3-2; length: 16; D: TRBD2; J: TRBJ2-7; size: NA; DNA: TGTGCCAGCAGCCAACGACTAGCGGCGGCCGTGGGCGAGCAGTACTTC; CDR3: CASSQRLAAAVGEQYF
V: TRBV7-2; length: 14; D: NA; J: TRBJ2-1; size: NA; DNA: TGTGCCAGCAGACCCCCGGGACTCGACAATGAGCAGTTCTTC; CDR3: CASRPPGLDNEQFF
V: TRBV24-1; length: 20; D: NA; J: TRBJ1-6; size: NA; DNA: TGTGCCACCAGTGATTTGCTAGGACAGTATTGTCACTCCTATAATTCACCCCTCCACTTT; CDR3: CATSDLLGQYCHSYNSPLHF
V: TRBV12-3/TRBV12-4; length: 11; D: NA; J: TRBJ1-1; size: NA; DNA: TGTGCCAGCAGTCTTGGGGAGGGTGCTTTCTTT; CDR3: CASSLGEGAFF
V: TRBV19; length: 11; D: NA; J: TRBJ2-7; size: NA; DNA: TGTGCCAGTAGAAGCGGAGGGGAGCAGTACTTC; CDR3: CASRSGGEQYF
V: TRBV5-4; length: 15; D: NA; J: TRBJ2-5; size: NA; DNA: TGTGCCAGCAGCTTGGCCGGTCGGGTCCGGGAGACCCAGTACTTC; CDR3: CASSLAGRVRETQYF
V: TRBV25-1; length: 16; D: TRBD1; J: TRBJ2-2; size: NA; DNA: TGTGCCAGCAGTGAATCGGACAGGCCTTACACCGGGGAGCTGTTTTTT; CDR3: CASSESDRPYTGELFF
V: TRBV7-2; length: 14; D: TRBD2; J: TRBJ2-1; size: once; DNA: TGTGCCAGCAGCGGAGCGGGGACTCACAATGAGCAGTTCTTC; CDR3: CASSGAGTHNEQFF
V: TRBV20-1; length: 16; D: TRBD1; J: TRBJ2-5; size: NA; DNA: TGCAGTGCTAGTCAAAGAGACAGGGTGGGGCAAGAGACCCAGTACTTC; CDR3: CSASQRDRVGQETQYF
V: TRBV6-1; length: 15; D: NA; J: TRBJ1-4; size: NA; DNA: TGTGCCAGCAGTGAACGGGCAGGGAGGGGTGAAAAACTGTTTTTT; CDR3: CASSERAGRGEKLFF
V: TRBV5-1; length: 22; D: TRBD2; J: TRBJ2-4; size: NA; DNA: TGCGCCAGCAGCTTGGAGCGGGGACTAGCGGGGGGATTGGCGGGAGCCAAAAACATTCAGTACTTC; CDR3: CASSLERGLAGGLAGAKNIQYF
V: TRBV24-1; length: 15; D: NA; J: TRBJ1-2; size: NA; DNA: TGTGCCACCAGTAAAGGGGTTTCCCCTAACTATGGCTACACCTTC; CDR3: CATSKGVSPNYGYTF
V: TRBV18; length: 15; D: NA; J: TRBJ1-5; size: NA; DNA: TGTGCCAGCTCCCTACAGGGAGTGGGCAATCAGCCCCAGCATTTT; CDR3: CASSLQGVGNQPQHF
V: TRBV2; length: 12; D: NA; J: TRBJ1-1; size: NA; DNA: TGTGCCAGCAGTGCAGGGCACACTGAAGCTTTCTTT; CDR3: CASSAGHTEAFF
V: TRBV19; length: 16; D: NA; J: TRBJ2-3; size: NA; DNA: TGTGCCAGTAGTCCCATTGCGGGGATCGGAACAGATACGCAGTATTTT; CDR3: CASSPIAGIGTDTQYF